Following are 10 T cell receptor beta chains from one sample sequenced in a study of T cells in Graves' hyperthyroidism and ophthalmopathy. There were TCR beta CDR3 regions amplified from RNA transcripts. In the first-round RT-PCR of the TCR CDR3, the HTBI primer set was used. One entry per CDR3 protein results from TCRdb running MiXCR on the multiplex PCR reads. Of about 740,000 distinct CDR3 sequences in the sample, roughly 15% are singletons; the top ten hold more than 8.5%. Sequencing input: blood. These receptors all stem from a woman under 30 with Graves' hyperthyroidism.

This clonotype was seen many times. For the CDR3, the DNA is TGTGCCAGCTCAAGGGGCGAAAAACTGTTTTTT. As protein: CASSRGEKLFF. This rearrangement joins TRBV18 to TRBJ1-4, with a tentative D call TRBD1 (5 bases). CDR3 size: 11 residues. The germline V and J ends were trimmed by 5 bases and 8 bases, with 6 bases remaining between them. Looked up from germline, CDR1 is KGHSH and CDR2 is LQKENI.

V gene TRBV20-1 combines with J gene TRBJ1-3, with no clear D. The V and J ends lost 0 bases and 0 bases respectively, with 9 bases between them. The length of the CDR3 is 15 residues. Germline CDR1 reads DFQATT; CDR2 reads SNEGSKA (reference sequence). Written as DNA, the CDR3 is TGCAGTGCTAGAGATCACCTCTTCTCTGGAAACACCATATATTTT. Translated: CSARDHLFSGNTIYF.

This clonotype was observed a few times. The DNA for the CDR3 is TGTGCCAGCAGCACCCGGGATGTCAGCTACACCTTC. Translation gives CASSTRDVSYTF. This sequence joins TRBV7-8 and TRBJ1-2, with D hard to call. V was shortened by 5 bases and J by 9 bases, with 13 bases between the two germline ends. The germline CDR1 and CDR2 sequences are SGHVS and FQNEAQ. This CDR3 has 12 residues.

Ten or more counts support this clonotype. The chain joins TRBV20-1 to TRBJ2-7, with TRBD2 matching 10 bases. The V gene end was trimmed by 1 base and the J gene end by 4 bases; junction bases not matched to a gene: 1. Germline lookup yields CDR1 DFQATT and CDR2 SNEGSKA (reference sequence). CDR3 size: 13 residues. CDR3 sequence (DNA): TGCAGTGCTAGAGGGGGACTAGCGTACGAGCAGTACTTC. It encodes CSARGGLAYEQYF.

This chain links TRBV5-1 with TRBJ2-1; D may be TRBD2 (7 bases). Germline loops: CDR1 SGHRS, CDR2 YFSETQ. This CDR3 region has 16 residues. V lost 5 bases to trimming and J lost 8 bases, with 23 bases between them. DNA of the CDR3: TGCGCCAGCAGATTATCCTTAGGACTAGGGGGAGATGAGCAGTTCTTC. Translated: CASRLSLGLGGDEQFF. The full variable domain, in which reference TRBV5-1 and TRBJ2-1 provide the parts outside the CDR3, is KAGVTQTPRYLIKTRGQQVTLSCSPISGHRSVSWYQQTPGQGLQFLFEYFSETQRNKGNFPGRFSGRQFSNSRSEMNVSTLELGDSALYLCASRLSLGLGGDEQFFGPGTRLTVL.

This clonotype was seen more than once but under ten times. The V and J genes are TRBV19 and TRBJ2-5; the match to TRBD2 covers 9 bases. Germline CDR1 is LNHDA and CDR2 is SQIVND (reference sequence). CDR3 length: 15 residues. J was trimmed by 0 bases and V by 6 bases; bases with no gene match: 5. The CDR3 is CASRPLAGNQETQYF. The CDR3 coding sequence is TGTGCCAGTAGGCCACTAGCGGGCAACCAAGAGACCCAGTACTTC.

This clonotype was seen only a few times. V usage is TRBV27 and J usage is TRBJ2-1; 10 bases match TRBD1. After removal of 4 bases from V and 7 bases from J, the junction contained 4 bases not matched to a gene. This CDR3 is 14 amino acids long. CDR1 is MNHEY and CDR2 is SMNVEV in the germline V gene (reference sequence). CDR3 region: CASSWDRGSNEQFF. CDR3 coding DNA: TGTGCCAGCAGTTGGGACAGGGGCTCAAATGAGCAGTTCTTC.

The chain has TRBV2 and TRBJ2-3, with 16 bases identical to TRBD2. This CDR3 comprises 16 residues. V gave up 10 bases and J gave up 4 bases; unmatched junction bases: 8. Germline V gene lookup returns CDR1 SNHLY and CDR2 FYNNEI. The CDR3 DNA reads as TGTGCCACCGCTGGGACTAGCGGGAGGGCATCAGATACGCAGTATTTT. It yields the protein CATAGTSGRASDTQYF.

This clonotype was picked up a small number of times. The chain links TRBV6-1 to TRBJ1-1; D call uncertain. The CDR3 covers 13 residues. The germline CDR1 and CDR2 sequences are MNHNS and SASEGT. With 7 bases removed from V and 3 bases from J, the gap between germline ends came to 12 bases. In DNA, the CDR3 is TGTGCCAGCAATCGTCAGCTAGACACTGAAGCTTTCTTT. The encoded protein is CASNRQLDTEAFF.

This clonotype came up a few times. The chain links TRBV7-6 to TRBJ1-1, with D possibly being TRBD1 (6 bases). CDR1 and CDR2 from the germline V gene are SGHVS and FNYEAQ. Trimming shortened V by 2 bases and J by 4 bases, and 23 bases separated the two germline ends. This CDR3 comprises 18 residues. Here the CDR3 reads CASSLRFAGGPKGTEAFF. The CDR3 DNA is TGTGCCAGCAGCTTACGTTTCGCTGGGGGGCCTAAGGGCACTGAAGCTTTCTTT.